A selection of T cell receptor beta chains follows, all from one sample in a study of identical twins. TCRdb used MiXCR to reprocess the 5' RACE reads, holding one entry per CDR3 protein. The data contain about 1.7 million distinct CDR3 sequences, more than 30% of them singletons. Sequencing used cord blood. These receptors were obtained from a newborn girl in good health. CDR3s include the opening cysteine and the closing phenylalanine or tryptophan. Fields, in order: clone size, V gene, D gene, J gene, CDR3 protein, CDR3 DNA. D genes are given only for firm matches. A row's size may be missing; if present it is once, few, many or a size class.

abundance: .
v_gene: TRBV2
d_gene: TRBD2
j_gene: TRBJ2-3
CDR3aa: CASSEASLRERGAHSTDTQYF
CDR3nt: TGTGCCAGCAGTGAAGCGAGTCTTCGCGAGCGGGGGGCTCATAGCACAGATACGCAGTATTTT

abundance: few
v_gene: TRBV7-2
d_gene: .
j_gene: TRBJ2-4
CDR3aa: CASSFRDPKNIQYF
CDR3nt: TGTGCCAGCAGCTTCAGGGATCCCAAAAACATTCAGTACTTC

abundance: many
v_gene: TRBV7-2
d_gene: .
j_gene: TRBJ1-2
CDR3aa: CASSLGPTQRGYTF
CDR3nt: TGTGCCAGCAGCTTAGGTCCCACTCAGAGAGGCTACACCTTC

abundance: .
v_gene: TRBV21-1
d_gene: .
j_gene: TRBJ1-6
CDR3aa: CASSKVGRGLGSYNSPLHF
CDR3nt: TGTGCCAGCAGCAAAGTCGGCAGGGGGCTGGGCTCCTATAATTCACCCCTCCACTTT

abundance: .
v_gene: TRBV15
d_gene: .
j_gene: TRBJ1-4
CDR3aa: CATSRGPTATNERLFF
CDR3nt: TGTGCCACCAGCAGAGGCCCGACAGCAACTAATGAAAGACTGTTTTTT

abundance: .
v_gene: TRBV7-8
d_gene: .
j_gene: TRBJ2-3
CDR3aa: CASSQTRALGTDTQYF
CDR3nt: TGTGCCAGCAGCCAAACCCGGGCGTTGGGCACAGATACGCAGTATTTT

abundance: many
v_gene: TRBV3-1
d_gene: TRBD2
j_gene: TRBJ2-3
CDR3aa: CASSHLAGGTDTQYF
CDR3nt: TGTGCCAGCAGCCATTTAGCGGGGGGGACAGATACGCAGTATTTT

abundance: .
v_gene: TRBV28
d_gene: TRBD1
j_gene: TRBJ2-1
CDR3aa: CAIRDSTNEQFF
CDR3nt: TGTGCCATCAGGGACAGCACCAATGAGCAGTTCTTC

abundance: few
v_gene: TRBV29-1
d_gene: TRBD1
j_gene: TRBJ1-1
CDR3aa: CSSNGAGGNTEAFF
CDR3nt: TGCAGCTCGAATGGTGCAGGGGGTAACACTGAAGCTTTCTTT

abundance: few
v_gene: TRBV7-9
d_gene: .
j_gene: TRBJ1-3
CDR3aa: CASSSPDGVSGNTIYF
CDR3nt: TGTGCCAGCAGCTCCCCCGACGGTGTCTCTGGAAACACCATATATTTT

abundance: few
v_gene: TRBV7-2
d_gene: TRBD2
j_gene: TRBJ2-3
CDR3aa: CASSSRLTGGSTDTQYF
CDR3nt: TGTGCCAGCAGTTCTCGTCTAACGGGAGGGAGCACAGATACGCAGTATTTT

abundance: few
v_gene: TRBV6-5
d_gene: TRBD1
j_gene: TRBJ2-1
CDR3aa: CASTGQGAPEQFF
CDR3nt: TGTGCCAGCACGGGACAGGGGGCGCCTGAGCAGTTCTTC

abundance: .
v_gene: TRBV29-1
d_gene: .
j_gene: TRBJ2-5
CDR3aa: CSVGGGPKETQYF
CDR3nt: TGCAGCGTTGGGGGGGGGCCTAAAGAGACCCAGTACTTC

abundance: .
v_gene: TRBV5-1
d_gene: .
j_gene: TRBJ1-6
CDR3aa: CASSLYHGSSYNSPLHF
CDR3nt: TGCGCCAGCAGCTTGTATCACGGGAGCTCCTATAATTCACCCCTCCACTTT

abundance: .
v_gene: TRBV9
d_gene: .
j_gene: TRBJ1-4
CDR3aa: CASSGGGGGKLFF
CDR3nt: TGTGCCAGCAGCGGAGGAGGGGGAGGGAAACTGTTTTTT

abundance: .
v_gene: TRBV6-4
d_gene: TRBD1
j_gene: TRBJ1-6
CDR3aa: CASRQGAYNSPLHF
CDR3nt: TGTGCCAGCAGACAGGGGGCCTATAATTCACCCCTCCACTTT

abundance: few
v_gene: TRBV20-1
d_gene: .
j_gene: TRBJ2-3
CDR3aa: CSAPLGYTDTQYF
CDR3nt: TGCAGTGCTCCACTGGGTTACACAGATACGCAGTATTTT

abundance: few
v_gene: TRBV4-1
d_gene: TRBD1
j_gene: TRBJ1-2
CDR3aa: CASSLTTGDLNGYTF
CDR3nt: TGCGCCAGCAGCCTCACGACAGGGGACTTAAATGGCTACACCTTC

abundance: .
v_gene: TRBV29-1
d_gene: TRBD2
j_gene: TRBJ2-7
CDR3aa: CSVEDGGSPYEQYF
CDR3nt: TGCAGCGTTGAAGATGGCGGGAGTCCCTACGAGCAGTACTTC

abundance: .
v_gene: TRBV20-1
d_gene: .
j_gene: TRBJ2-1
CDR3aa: CSGLAGVNEQFF
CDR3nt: TGCAGTGGCCTAGCTGGTGTCAATGAGCAGTTCTTC

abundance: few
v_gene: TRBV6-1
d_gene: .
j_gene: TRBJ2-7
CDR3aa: CASSDEGAYEQYF
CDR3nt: TGTGCCAGCAGTGATGAGGGGGCCTACGAGCAGTACTTC

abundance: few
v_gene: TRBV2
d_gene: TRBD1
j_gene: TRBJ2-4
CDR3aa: CASSEGQWAKNIQYF
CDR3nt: TGTGCCAGCAGTGAGGGACAGTGGGCCAAAAACATTCAGTACTTC

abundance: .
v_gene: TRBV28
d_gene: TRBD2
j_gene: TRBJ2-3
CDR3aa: CASKSSGLGDTQYF
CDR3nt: TGTGCCAGCAAATCTAGCGGACTCGGGGATACGCAGTATTTT

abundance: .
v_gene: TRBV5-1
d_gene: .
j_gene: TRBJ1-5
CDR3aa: CASSFGRDANQPEHF
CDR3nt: TGCGCCAGCAGCTTCGGGAGGGACGCCAATCAGCCCGAGCATTTT

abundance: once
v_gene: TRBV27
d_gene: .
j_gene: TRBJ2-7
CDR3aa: CASSLYAGRYEQYF
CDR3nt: TGTGCCAGCAGTTTATATGCAGGGCGGTACGAGCAGTACTTC

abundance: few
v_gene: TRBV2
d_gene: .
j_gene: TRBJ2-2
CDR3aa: CASSESGELFF
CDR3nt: TGTGCCAGCAGTGAATCCGGGGAGCTGTTTTTT

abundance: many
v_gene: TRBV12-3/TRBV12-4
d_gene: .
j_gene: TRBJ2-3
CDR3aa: CASTRGVTDTQYF
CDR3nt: TGTGCCAGCACGAGGGGTGTAACAGATACGCAGTATTTT

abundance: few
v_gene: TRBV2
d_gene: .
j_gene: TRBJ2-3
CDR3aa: CASRGLLPTFTDTQYF
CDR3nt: TGTGCCAGCAGAGGACTCCTTCCCACTTTCACAGATACGCAGTATTTT

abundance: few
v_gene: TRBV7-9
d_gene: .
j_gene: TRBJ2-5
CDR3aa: CASSLASGYQETQYF
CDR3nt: TGTGCCAGCAGCTTAGCATCGGGTTACCAAGAGACCCAGTACTTC

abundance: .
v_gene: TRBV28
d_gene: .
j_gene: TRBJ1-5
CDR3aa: CASSLWGRGMPQPQHF
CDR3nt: TGTGCCAGCAGTTTATGGGGACGGGGGATGCCTCAGCCCCAGCATTTT

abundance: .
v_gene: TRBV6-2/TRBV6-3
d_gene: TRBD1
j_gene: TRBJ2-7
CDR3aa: CASSPATRTGVPEQYF
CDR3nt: TGTGCCAGCAGCCCCGCTACTCGGACAGGGGTTCCCGAGCAGTACTTC

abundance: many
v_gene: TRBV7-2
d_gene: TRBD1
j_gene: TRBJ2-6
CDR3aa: CASSLKGQIISGANVLTF
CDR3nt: TGTGCCAGCAGCTTAAAGGGACAGATCATCTCTGGGGCCAACGTCCTGACTTTC

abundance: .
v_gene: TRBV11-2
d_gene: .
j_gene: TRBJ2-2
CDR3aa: CASSLGETGELFF
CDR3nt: TGTGCCAGCAGCTTAGGCGAAACCGGGGAGCTGTTTTTT

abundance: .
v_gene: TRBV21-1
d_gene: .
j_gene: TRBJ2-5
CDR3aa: CASSKGTSVVGETQYF
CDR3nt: TGTGCCAGCAGCAAAGGGACTAGCGTGGTTGGGGAGACCCAGTACTTC

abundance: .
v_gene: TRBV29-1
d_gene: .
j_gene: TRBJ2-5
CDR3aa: CSGLQVQGLGTQYF
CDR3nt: TGCAGCGGCCTTCAGGTCCAGGGGCTAGGGACCCAGTACTTC

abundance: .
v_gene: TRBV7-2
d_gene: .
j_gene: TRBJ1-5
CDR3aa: CASSFSSGPQHF
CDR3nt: TGTGCCAGCAGCTTCTCTAGCGGGCCCCAGCATTTT

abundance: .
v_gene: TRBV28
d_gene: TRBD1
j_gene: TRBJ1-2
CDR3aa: CASSNPGQGTYGYTF
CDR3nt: TGTGCCAGCAGTAACCCTGGACAGGGGACCTATGGCTACACCTTC

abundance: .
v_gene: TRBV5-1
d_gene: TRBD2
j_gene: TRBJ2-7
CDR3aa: CASSLQTQAGGRPSYEQYF
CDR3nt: TGCGCCAGCAGCTTGCAGACCCAGGCGGGAGGCCGTCCCTCCTACGAGCAGTACTTC

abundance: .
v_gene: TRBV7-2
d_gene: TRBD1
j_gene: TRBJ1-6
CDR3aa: CASSLVRTGFGSPLHF
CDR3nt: TGTGCCAGCAGCTTAGTCAGGACAGGTTTCGGTTCACCCCTCCACTTT

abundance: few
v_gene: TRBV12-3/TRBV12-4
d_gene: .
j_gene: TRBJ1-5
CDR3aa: CASSLGDDFSNQPQHF
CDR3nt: TGTGCCAGCAGTTTAGGAGACGACTTTAGCAATCAGCCCCAGCATTTT

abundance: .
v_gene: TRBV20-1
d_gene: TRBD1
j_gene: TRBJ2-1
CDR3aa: CSASPGTGNYNEQFF
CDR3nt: TGCAGTGCTAGCCCCGGGACAGGGAACTACAATGAGCAGTTCTTC

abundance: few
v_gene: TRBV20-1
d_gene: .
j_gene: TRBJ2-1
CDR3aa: CSAPRASSSYNEQFF
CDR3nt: TGCAGTGCTCCTCGGGCCTCCAGCTCCTACAATGAGCAGTTCTTC